These 25 T cell receptor beta chains originate from one sample sequenced in a study of T cells in Graves' hyperthyroidism and ophthalmopathy. The investigators amplified TCR beta CDR3 regions from RNA transcripts. The HTBI primer set served for first-round RT-PCR of the TCR CDR3. TCRdb processed the multiplex PCR reads anew with MiXCR; each CDR3 protein has one entry. The sample has over 400,000 distinct CDR3 sequences, approximately 23% seen once; the top ten hold roughly 49%. The sample comprised blood. Receptors were obtained from a woman in her seventies with Graves' ophthalmopathy.

This clonotype showed up just a few times. The genes are TRBV16 and TRBJ1-2; D is undetermined. CDR3 length: 14 amino acids. V was shortened by 4 bases and J by 8 bases, with 17 bases between the two germline ends. The germline V gene has CDR1 KGHSY and CDR2 FQNENV. The CDR3 DNA reads as TGTGCCAGCAGCCCAAAGCGGGGTGTTAGCGGCTACACCTTC. Its protein is CASSPKRGVSGYTF.

The chain employs TRBV20-1 and TRBJ1-5, with D possibly matching TRBD1 (5 bases). This CDR3 is 12 amino acids long. V was pared by 4 bases and J by 9 bases, with 13 bases between. In germline, CDR1 is DFQATT, CDR2 SNEGSKA (reference sequence). CDR3 amino acids: CSAIEGPGPQHF. The CDR3 region has the DNA TGCAGTGCTATCGAGGGACCAGGGCCCCAGCATTTT.

This chain joins TRBV24-1 and TRBJ2-2; D might be TRBD1 or TRBD2, each matching 7 bases. Per the germline V gene, CDR1 is KGHDR and CDR2 is SFDVKD. Trimming stripped 5 bases from V and 7 bases from J, with 22 bases between. The CDR3 covers 17 residues. Here the CDR3 reads CATSALGAGQTFGELFF. In DNA, the CDR3 is TGTGCCACCAGTGCCCTTGGAGCGGGACAGACTTTCGGGGAGCTGTTTTTT.

This clonotype was seen a handful of times. This chain connects TRBV5-1 to TRBJ1-1; no clear D gene. The CDR3 is made up of 12 amino acids. The V end lost 1 base, the J end lost 7 bases, and 8 bases lay between the germline ends. Germline V gives CDR1 SGHRS, CDR2 YFSETQ. The CDR3 coding sequence is TGCGCCAGCAGCTTGAGAGGAATTGAAGCTTTCTTT. Translated, it gives CASSLRGIEAFF.

V and J are TRBV27 and TRBJ2-7; D not resolved. V was shortened by 3 bases and J by 2 bases, with 11 bases between the two germline ends. CDR3 length: 14 residues. The V gene's germline CDR1 is MNHEY and CDR2 SMNVEV (reference sequence). CDR3 nucleotide sequence: TGTGCCAGCAGTTTCTCCGGGCCAGCCTACGAGCAGTACTTC. Amino acids: CASSFSGPAYEQYF.

This chain uses TRBV10-1 with TRBJ2-1, with D perhaps matching TRBD1 (6 bases). The CDR3 runs 15 residues. The V end was cut by 3 bases, the J end by 3 bases, with 12 bases between. Germline values: CDR1 WNHNN, CDR2 SYGVQD (reference sequence). The CDR3 region has the DNA TGCGCCAGCAGTGACAACAGGGTCTACTACAATGAGCAGTTCTTC. It yields the protein CASSDNRVYYNEQFF.

This clonotype was seen at least ten times. The rearrangement uses TRBV12-3 or TRBV12-4 and TRBJ1-1, with D unresolved. CDR3 length: 13 residues. V dropped 7 bases and J dropped 0 bases, with 9 bases sitting between them. The CDR3 nucleotides read TGTGCCAGCACGGATGAGATGAACACTGAAGCTTTCTTT. Translation: CASTDEMNTEAFF.

CDR3 sequence (DNA): TGCGCCAGCAGCTTGGCCACGGGGGTGCCCAGGGTTGCCGGGGAGCTGTTTTTT. Translating gives CASSLATGVPRVAGELFF. The chain recombines TRBV5-1 with TRBJ2-2; perhaps TRBD2 as D (6 bases). The CDR3 is 18 residues long. The V end was cut by 0 bases, the J end by 6 bases, with 21 bases between. Per germline, CDR1 SGHRS and CDR2 YFSETQ. Using reference TRBV5-1 and TRBJ2-2 for the parts outside the CDR3, the full variable domain is KAGVTQTPRYLIKTRGQQVTLSCSPISGHRSVSWYQQTPGQGLQFLFEYFSETQRNKGNFPGRFSGRQFSNSRSEMNVSTLELGDSALYLCASSLATGVPRVAGELFFGEGSRLTVL.

The V gene is TRBV19, the J gene TRBJ2-5; maybe TRBD2 (6 bases). V lost 6 bases and J lost 4, with 12 bases in between. Germline CDR1 LNHDA, CDR2 SQIVND (reference sequence). This CDR3 is 13 amino acids long. For the CDR3, the DNA is TGTGCCAGTAGCCCGGGACTGATAGAGACCCAGTACTTC. It encodes CASSPGLIETQYF. The full variable domain, its missing parts supplied by reference TRBV19 and TRBJ2-5, is DGGITQSPKYLFRKEGQNVTLSCEQNLNHDAMYWYRQDPGQGLRLIYYSQIVNDFQKGDIAEGYSVSREKKESFPLTVTSAQKNPTAFYLCASSPGLIETQYFGPGTRLLVL.

The chain joins TRBV30 to TRBJ2-2, with TRBD1 as a possible D gene (6 bases). From germline, CDR1 is GTSNPN and CDR2 SVGIG (reference sequence). The CDR3 totals 15 residues. V was cut by 2 bases and J by 5 bases, with 15 bases left in between. This CDR3 reads CAWSPRTARTGELFF. CDR3 DNA sequence: TGTGCCTGGAGTCCGAGGACAGCGCGAACCGGGGAGCTGTTTTTT.

V usage is TRBV5-5 and J usage is TRBJ2-1; 13 bases line up with TRBD2. This CDR3 comprises 18 residues. V lost 1 base to trimming and J lost 2 bases; unmatched junction nucleotides: 6. Per germline, CDR1 SGHKS and CDR2 YYEKEE (reference sequence). CDR3 bases: TGTGCCAGCAGCTTGAGAACTAGCGGGAGGGCCCCCTACAATGAGCAGTTCTTC. Residues: CASSLRTSGRAPYNEQFF. The full variable domain, its missing parts supplied by reference TRBV5-5 and TRBJ2-1, is DAGVTQSPTHLIKTRGQQVTLRCSPISGHKSVSWYQQVLGQGPQFIFQYYEKEERGRGNFPDRFSARQFPNYSSELNVNALLLGDSALYLCASSLRTSGRAPYNEQFFGPGTRLTVL.

At least ten counts were recorded for this clonotype. The chain is built from TRBV7-2 and TRBJ1-6; D is undetermined. The CDR3 length is 13 residues. Deletions cut 3 bases from V and 6 bases from J, with 6 bases between. Germline CDR1 SGHTA, CDR2 FQGNSA. The CDR3 spells CASSFPSNSPLHF. The CDR3, as DNA: TGTGCCAGCAGCTTCCCGTCTAATTCACCCCTCCACTTT.

CDR3 coding DNA: TGTGCCAGCAGTGACATCGCGAGCTCCTATAATTCACCCCTCCACTTT. The encoded protein is CASSDIASSYNSPLHF. The chain combines TRBV6-2 or TRBV6-3 with TRBJ1-6; D is uncertain. The germline V gene has CDR1 MNHEY and CDR2 SVGEGT. Trimming cost V 5 bases and J 0 bases, with 11 bases left between them. The CDR3 is 16 residues long.

This clonotype was seen a few times. This chain connects TRBV9 to TRBJ1-2; D is perhaps TRBD1 (5 bases). This CDR3 region has 13 residues. Germline CDR1 reads SGDLS; CDR2 reads YYNGEE. Trimming left V 7 bases short and J 4 bases short, with 14 bases between. CDR3 DNA sequence: TGTGCCAGCGGGCGGGGGTGGGGCTATGGCTACACCTTC. It yields the protein CASGRGWGYGYTF.

This clonotype was seen a handful of times. The chain joins TRBV5-5 to TRBJ1-1; D remains unclear. CDR1 SGHKS and CDR2 YYEKEE come from the germline V gene (reference sequence). Trimming cost V 4 bases and J 8 bases, with 12 bases left between them. This CDR3 contains 12 residues. CDR3 sequence reads: CASSRGDQEAFF. The DNA of the CDR3 is TGTGCCAGCAGCCGCGGGGATCAGGAAGCTTTCTTT.

In this sample, this clonotype turned up many times. This sequence joins TRBV28 and TRBJ1-1, with D unresolved. The CDR3 is 12 residues long. The V gene lost 11 bases and the J gene lost 1 base, with 11 bases spanning the gap. CDR1 is MDHEN and CDR2 is SYDVKM in the germline V gene. DNA for the CDR3: TGTGCCCACCGCAGCGGGAACACTGAAGCTTTCTTT. As protein: CAHRSGNTEAFF.

In this sample, this clonotype turned up many times. This chain connects TRBV2 to TRBJ1-5; D not resolved. Germline V CDR1 and CDR2: SNHLY, FYNNEI. The CDR3 has 15 residues. Trimming shortened V by 6 bases and J by 2 bases, and 14 bases separated the two germline ends. The DNA for the CDR3 is TGTGCCAGCAGCGCCGACTCCCTGGGCAATCAGCCCCAGCATTTT. Translation gives CASSADSLGNQPQHF.

The chain couples TRBV30 to TRBJ2-7, with unresolved D. The CDR3 is 12 residues long. Germline-derived CDR1 and CDR2 are GTSNPN and SVGIG (reference sequence). Trimming pared 1 base from V and 4 bases from J, leaving 8 bases between. CDR3 residues: CAWSARIYEQYF. The CDR3, as DNA: TGTGCCTGGAGTGCTAGGATATACGAGCAGTACTTC.

The chain combines TRBV6-2 or TRBV6-3 with TRBJ1-1, with 7 bases fitting TRBD1. CDR1 and CDR2 (germline): MNHEY, SVGEGT. This CDR3 region has 16 residues. The J segment lost 0 bases and the V segment lost 5 bases, leaving 9 bases of the junction unmatched. The CDR3 reads CASSPRGGYMNTEAFF. The CDR3 DNA reads TGTGCCAGCAGTCCCAGGGGGGGATATATGAACACTGAAGCTTTCTTT.

This clonotype was seen many times. This chain links TRBV11-2 with TRBJ2-5; tentatively, D is TRBD1 or TRBD2 (5 bases each). Germline V gene sequence: CDR1 SGHAT, CDR2 FQNNGV. The CDR3 loop spans 14 amino acids. The V gene lost 5 bases and the J gene lost 5 bases, with 15 bases spanning the gap. CDR3 coding DNA: TGTGCCAGCAGCCGTGGGGGAGCCGGGGAGACCCAGTACTTC. It is translated as CASSRGGAGETQYF. Full variable domain (remainder filled in from reference TRBV11-2 and TRBJ2-5): EAGVAQSPRYKIIEKRQSVAFWCNPISGHATLYWYQQILGQGPKLLIQFQNNGVVDDSQLPKDRFSAERLKGVDSTLKIQPAKLEDSAVYLCASSRGGAGETQYFGPGTRLLVL.

This chain uses TRBV4-2 with TRBJ2-1, with 13 bases matching TRBD2. Per the germline V gene, CDR1 is LGHNA and CDR2 is YNFKEQ. V lost 1 base and J lost 6; bases outside the gene matches: 6. The CDR3 length is 17 residues. CDR3 loop: CASSQGTSGSVGNEQFF. The CDR3 nucleotides read TGTGCCAGCAGCCAAGGGACTAGCGGGAGCGTTGGCAATGAGCAGTTCTTC.

The sample holds many counts of this clonotype. The chain couples TRBV30 to TRBJ1-5, with a weak D call TRBD1 (6 bases). CDR3 length equals 13 residues. The germline gives CDR1 GTSNPN, CDR2 SVGIG (reference sequence). Trimming shortened V by 4 bases and J by 7 bases, and 14 bases separated the two germline ends. DNA for the CDR3: TGTGCCTGGAACAGGGAGCCTGGGCAGCCCCAGCATTTT. The encoded protein is CAWNREPGQPQHF.

The chain uses TRBV9 and TRBJ2-7; D is possibly TRBD1 (5 bases). V lost 2 bases to trimming and J lost 7 bases, with 16 bases between them. This CDR3 has 14 amino acids. CDR1 is SGDLS and CDR2 is YYNGEE in the germline V gene. As DNA, the CDR3 is TGTGCCAGCAGCGTGTCTCCAAGGGGTCCGGAGCAGTACTTC. Its translation: CASSVSPRGPEQYF.

This clonotype was picked up many times. The V call is TRBV5-1, the J call TRBJ2-1; 7 positions match TRBD1. The CDR3 sequence is 15 residues long. Germline V CDR1 and CDR2: SGHRS, YFSETQ. V shed 4 bases, J shed 2 bases, and the junction held 6 bases outside the gene matches. The CDR3 region has the DNA TGCGCCAGCAGCGTACAGGGGCTCCCCTACAATGAGCAGTTCTTC. Amino acids: CASSVQGLPYNEQFF.

Only a few counts were recorded for this clonotype. The V and J genes are TRBV20-1 and TRBJ2-7, with D perhaps TRBD1 (7 bases). Trimming took off 4 bases at V and 5 bases at J, with 18 bases between the two ends. Germline loops: CDR1 DFQATT, CDR2 SNEGSKA (reference sequence). The CDR3 has 14 residues. This chain's CDR3 is CSANSAGGYDEQYF. The CDR3 DNA is TGCAGTGCTAATTCAGCAGGGGGGTATGACGAGCAGTACTTC.